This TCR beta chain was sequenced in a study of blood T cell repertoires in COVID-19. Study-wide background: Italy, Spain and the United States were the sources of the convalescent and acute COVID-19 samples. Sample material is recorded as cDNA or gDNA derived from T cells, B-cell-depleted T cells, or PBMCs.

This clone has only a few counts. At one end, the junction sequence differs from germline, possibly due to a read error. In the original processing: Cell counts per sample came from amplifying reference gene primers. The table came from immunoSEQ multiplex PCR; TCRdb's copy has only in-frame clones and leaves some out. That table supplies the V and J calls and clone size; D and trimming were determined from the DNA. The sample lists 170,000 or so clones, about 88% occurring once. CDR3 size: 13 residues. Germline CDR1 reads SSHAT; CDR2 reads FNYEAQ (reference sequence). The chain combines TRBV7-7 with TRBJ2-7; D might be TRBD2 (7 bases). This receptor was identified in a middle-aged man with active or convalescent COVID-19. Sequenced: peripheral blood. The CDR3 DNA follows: TGTGCTAGCAGCTCGGGGGCTAGCGGCGAGCAGTACTTC. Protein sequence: CASSSGASGEQYF.